The clone carrying this TCR beta chain has only a few counts. What it binds is unknown. PCR involved 60 Vbeta and 13 Jbeta primers. Sequencing used immunoSEQ multiplex PCR; TCRdb keeps in-frame clones, though not all of them. The sample holds about 160,000 clones, around 78% seen once. The data are from a study of cytomegalovirus exposure and HLA in healthy donors. Points from the study as a whole: There were several of the most significant clusters that appeared linked to common viral pathogens in a later analysis. The authors enumerated some 170 TCR beta chains as linked to cytomegalovirus.

V was clipped by 0 bases and J by 5 bases, with 10 bases between them. Germline V gives CDR1 LNHNV, CDR2 YYDKDF (reference sequence). This CDR3 is 14 amino acids long. Input material: PBMCs. The source of this sequence is a middle-aged man in good health and CMV-seronegative. The V call is TRBV15, the J call TRBJ1-1, with D tentatively TRBD1 (6 bases). CDR3 sequence: CATSRDRTETEAFF. The CDR3 DNA is TGTGCCACCAGCAGAGACAGGACAGAGACTGAAGCTTTCTTT.